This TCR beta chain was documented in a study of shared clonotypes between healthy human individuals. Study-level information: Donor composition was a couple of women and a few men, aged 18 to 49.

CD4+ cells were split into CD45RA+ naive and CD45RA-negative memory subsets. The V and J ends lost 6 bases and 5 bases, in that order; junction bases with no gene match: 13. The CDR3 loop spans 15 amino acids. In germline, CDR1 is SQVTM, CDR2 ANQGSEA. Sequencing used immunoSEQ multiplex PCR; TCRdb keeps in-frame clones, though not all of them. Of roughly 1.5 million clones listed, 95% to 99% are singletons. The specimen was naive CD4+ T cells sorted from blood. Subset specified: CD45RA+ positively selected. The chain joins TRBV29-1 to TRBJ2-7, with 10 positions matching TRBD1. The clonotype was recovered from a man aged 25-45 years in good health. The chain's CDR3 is CSVLTGGGSMNEQYF. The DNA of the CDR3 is TGCAGCGTCTTGACAGGGGGCGGTTCCATGAACGAGCAGTACTTC.